These T cell receptor beta chains were read from a single sample in a study of T cell responses to AZD1222 COVID-19 vaccine. Libraries were prepared by immunoSEQ multiplex PCR; TCRdb keeps only in-frame clonotypes and omits some of them. Here the sample spans roughly 100,000 clones, 93% being singletons. The input for sequencing was peripheral blood, taken on day 0 of AZD1222 vaccination. These receptors all stem from an adult in good health. Each CDR3 is given with its conserved first and last residue. D genes are given only for firm matches. Size is omitted from some rows. Given values are once, few, many or a class for expanded clones.

V gene: TRBV10-3
D gene: -
clone size: once
J gene: TRBJ2-3
CDR3 DNA: TGTGCCATCAGTGTGGGGGAGTACTCTTATCTTCCAGACAGCACAGATACGCAGTATTTT
CDR3 protein: CAISVGEYSYLPDSTDTQYF

V gene: TRBV6-2/TRBV6-3
D gene: -
clone size: -
J gene: TRBJ1-5
CDR3 DNA: TGTGCCAGCAGTTACGGGGTCTGGGGGGCCCAGGGGAAAGAAAGCAATCAGCCCCAGCATTTT
CDR3 protein: CASSYGVWGAQGKESNQPQHF

V gene: TRBV30
D gene: -
clone size: -
J gene: TRBJ2-3
CDR3 DNA: TGTGCCTGGAGATTACAGGGGAGGCATACGCAGTATTTT
CDR3 protein: CAWRLQGRHTQYF

V gene: TRBV5-1
D gene: -
clone size: -
J gene: TRBJ1-2
CDR3 DNA: TGCGCCAGCAGCTTGGGACAGGCGCTCTATGGCTACACCTTC
CDR3 protein: CASSLGQALYGYTF

V gene: TRBV28
D gene: TRBD1
clone size: -
J gene: TRBJ1-2
CDR3 DNA: TGTGCCAGCAGCCGGACAGGGGAACCCGCTTATGGCTACACCTTC
CDR3 protein: CASSRTGEPAYGYTF

V gene: TRBV9
D gene: -
clone size: -
J gene: TRBJ1-1
CDR3 DNA: TGTGCCAGCAGCGGCAAGGGACTGGGGGAGAACACTGAAGCTTTCTTT
CDR3 protein: CASSGKGLGENTEAFF

V gene: TRBV4-2
D gene: TRBD2
clone size: -
J gene: TRBJ2-1
CDR3 DNA: TGTGCCAGCAGCCGTAGCGGGAGGGACAATGAGCAGTTCTTC
CDR3 protein: CASSRSGRDNEQFF

V gene: TRBV5-1
D gene: -
clone size: -
J gene: TRBJ2-4
CDR3 DNA: TGCGCCAGCAGCTTGGAACAGGGTGCTTCGAACATTCAGTACTTC
CDR3 protein: CASSLEQGASNIQYF

V gene: TRBV21-1
D gene: -
clone size: -
J gene: TRBJ1-5
CDR3 DNA: -
CDR3 protein: CASSNGYGCYSNQPQHF

V gene: TRBV19
D gene: TRBD2
clone size: -
J gene: TRBJ2-1
CDR3 DNA: TGTGCCAGTAGTATGAGGACTAGTTCAAGCTCCTACAATGAGCAGTTCTTC
CDR3 protein: CASSMRTSSSSYNEQFF

V gene: TRBV12-3/TRBV12-4
D gene: TRBD2
clone size: -
J gene: TRBJ2-1
CDR3 DNA: TGTGCCAGCGGTCCTGGACTAGCGGCAGAGCAGTTCTTC
CDR3 protein: CASGPGLAAEQFF

V gene: TRBV9
D gene: -
clone size: -
J gene: TRBJ2-1
CDR3 DNA: TGTGCCAGCAGCCCTACTTCCACTACCAATGAGCAGTTCTTC
CDR3 protein: CASSPTSTTNEQFF

V gene: TRBV24-1
D gene: -
clone size: -
J gene: TRBJ1-2
CDR3 DNA: TGTGCCACCAGTGATGGATTTAACTATGGCTACACCTTC
CDR3 protein: CATSDGFNYGYTF

V gene: TRBV19
D gene: -
clone size: -
J gene: TRBJ2-2
CDR3 DNA: TGTGCCAGTACCCCCCTCGCAATGAGTGGTTCTGCCGGGGAGCTGTTTTTT
CDR3 protein: CASTPLAMSGSAGELFF

V gene: TRBV3-1/TRBV3-2
D gene: TRBD1
clone size: -
J gene: TRBJ1-1
CDR3 DNA: TGTGCCAGCAGCCAAGACTCTGGGACAGGACTTGAAGCTTTCTTT
CDR3 protein: CASSQDSGTGLEAFF

V gene: TRBV5-6
D gene: -
clone size: -
J gene: TRBJ2-7
CDR3 DNA: TGTGCCAGCAGCTACCCGCCGACAGACTACGAGCAGTACTTC
CDR3 protein: CASSYPPTDYEQYF

V gene: TRBV21-1
D gene: -
clone size: -
J gene: TRBJ2-5
CDR3 DNA: TGTGCCAGCAGCAGAGAGGACAGGAGGGGAGAAGAGACCCAGTACTTC
CDR3 protein: CASSREDRRGEETQYF

V gene: TRBV7-9
D gene: TRBD1
clone size: -
J gene: TRBJ1-2
CDR3 DNA: TGTGCCAGCAGCTTAGGAGGGGGCGATGGCTACACCTTC
CDR3 protein: CASSLGGGDGYTF

V gene: TRBV7-8
D gene: -
clone size: -
J gene: TRBJ1-1
CDR3 DNA: TGTGCCAGCAGCGCCTCCCTGAGCACTGAAGCTTTCTTT
CDR3 protein: CASSASLSTEAFF

V gene: TRBV7-2
D gene: TRBD1
clone size: -
J gene: TRBJ2-7
CDR3 DNA: TGTGCCAGCAGCTTAGTGGCAGGGGGAACCTACGAGCAGTACTTC
CDR3 protein: CASSLVAGGTYEQYF

V gene: TRBV2
D gene: TRBD2
clone size: -
J gene: TRBJ2-1
CDR3 DNA: TGTGCCAGCAGTGAGGGGCGGCTAGCGGGACTTAACAATGAGCAGTTCTTC
CDR3 protein: CASSEGRLAGLNNEQFF

V gene: TRBV5-1
D gene: TRBD1
clone size: -
J gene: TRBJ2-1
CDR3 DNA: TGCGCCAGCAGCTTACGGGGAACAGGGGCGTCCTACAATGAGCAGTTCTTC
CDR3 protein: CASSLRGTGASYNEQFF

V gene: TRBV25-1
D gene: -
clone size: -
J gene: TRBJ2-5
CDR3 DNA: TGTGCCAGCAGTGAAGAGACGTACGAAGAGACCCAGTACTTC
CDR3 protein: CASSEETYEETQYF

V gene: TRBV29-1
D gene: -
clone size: -
J gene: TRBJ2-5
CDR3 DNA: TGCAGCGTGGCCATAGGGACTGCAAAAGAGACCCAGTACTTC
CDR3 protein: CSVAIGTAKETQYF

V gene: TRBV13
D gene: TRBD2
clone size: -
J gene: TRBJ2-1
CDR3 DNA: TGTGCCAGCAGCCCTCGGGGCACAGCGGGATACAATGAGCAGTTCTTC
CDR3 protein: CASSPRGTAGYNEQFF